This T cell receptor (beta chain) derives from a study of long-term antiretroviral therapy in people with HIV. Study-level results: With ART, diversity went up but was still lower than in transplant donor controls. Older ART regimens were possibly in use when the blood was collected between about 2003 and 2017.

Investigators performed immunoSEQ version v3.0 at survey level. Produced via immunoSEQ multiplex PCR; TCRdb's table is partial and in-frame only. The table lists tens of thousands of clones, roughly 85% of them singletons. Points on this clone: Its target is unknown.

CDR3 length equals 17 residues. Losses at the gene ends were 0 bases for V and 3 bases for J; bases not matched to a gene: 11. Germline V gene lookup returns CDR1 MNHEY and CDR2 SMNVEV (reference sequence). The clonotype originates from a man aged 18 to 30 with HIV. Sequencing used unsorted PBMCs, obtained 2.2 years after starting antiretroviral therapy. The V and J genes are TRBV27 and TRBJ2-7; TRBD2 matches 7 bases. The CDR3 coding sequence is TGTGCCAGCAGTTTATCGGGCCTTTTTGGGGGGGACTACGAGCAGTACTTC. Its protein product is CASSLSGLFGGDYEQYF.